This T cell receptor (beta chain) is from a study of vaccination effects on CD4 cells after COVID-19. Notes on this clone: The target antigen is unknown.

CDR1 ENHRY and CDR2 SYGVKD come from the germline V gene. V was trimmed by 1 base and J by 0 bases, leaving 18 bases between them. The CDR3 runs to 18 residues. Study conclusions and caveats: The study found that only 1 of 255 vaccine-induced clones from healthy vaccinees cross-reacted with common cold coronaviruses.

Sequencing followed a ViraFEST assay step that expanded antigen-specific CD4+ T cells with viral peptide pools. Following 10 days of culture, CD4+ T cells were isolated. Here immunoSEQ multiplex PCR was the method, and the copy in TCRdb shows in-frame clones only, minus some. The sample has roughly 20,000 clones, less than 85% seen once; the top ten hold about 17%. The clonotype originates from a human donor who received a COVID-19 vaccine. Material: CD4+ T cells from PBMCs cultured with HCoV-229E spike peptides, obtained before COVID-19 vaccination. This chain joins TRBV10-3 and TRBJ1-1; D is unclear. The CDR3 loop is CAISEYFRRQTMNTEAFF. CDR3 sequence (DNA): TGTGCCATCAGTGAGTATTTCCGCCGGCAGACCATGAACACTGAAGCTTTCTTT.